The 18 T cell receptor beta chains reported below all come from one sample, sequenced in a study of blood T cell repertoires in COVID-19. The repertoire was sequenced with immunoSEQ multiplex PCR; TCRdb's copy has only in-frame clones and lacks some. The sample consists of about 100,000 clones, roughly 90% of them appearing once. Source material: peripheral blood. The receptors come from a man aged 25-45 years in a cohort sampled during active COVID-19.

The rearrangement uses TRBV4-3 and TRBJ2-3, with 7 nucleotides matching TRBD1. After removal of 0 bases from V and 3 bases from J, the junction contained 9 bases not matched to a gene. The CDR3 consists of 17 residues. From germline, CDR1 is LGHNA and CDR2 YSLEER. CDR3 bases: TGCGCCAGCAGCCAAGATGCAGACAGGGCCAAGACAGATACGCAGTATTTT. Amino acid sequence: CASSQDADRAKTDTQYF.

The count of this clone is one. V is TRBV10-3 and J is TRBJ2-1; 10 nucleotides agree with TRBD1. The germline V gene encodes CDR1 ENHRY and CDR2 SYGVKD. Trimming at V came to 4 bases and at J to 5 bases, leaving 8 bases not matched to a gene. The CDR3 loop spans 16 amino acids. Written as DNA, the CDR3 is TGTGCCATCAGTGGGATGGGACAGGGGAGGAACAATGAGCAGTTCTTC. This gives the protein CAISGMGQGRNNEQFF.

The chain carries TRBV7-8 and TRBJ1-2; D call uncertain. Trimming removed 1 base at V and 6 bases at J, with 18 bases between. From germline, CDR1 is SGHVS and CDR2 FQNEAQ. The CDR3 has 16 residues. The CDR3 DNA reads as TGTGCCAGCAGCTTAGGATCCAGGCAGAAGACCAATGGCTACACCTTC. Translation gives CASSLGSRQKTNGYTF.

The chain's CDR3 is CASSRNLGGGGAYEQYF. CDR3 nucleotide sequence: TGTGCCAGCAGCCGCAATCTGGGTGGAGGGGGGGCCTACGAGCAGTACTTC. The chain links TRBV14 to TRBJ2-7; D perhaps matches TRBD2 (7 bases). This CDR3 region has 17 residues. Germline V gene sequence: CDR1 SGHDN, CDR2 FVKESK. With 4 bases removed from V and 2 bases from J, the gap between germline ends came to 21 bases.

For this clone: Within the sample, other DNA sequences also encode this same CDR3. The chain links TRBV30 to TRBJ1-2, with a weak D call TRBD1 (6 bases). The CDR3 loop spans 13 amino acids. The germline V gene has CDR1 GTSNPN and CDR2 SVGIG (reference sequence). With 0 bases removed from V and 4 bases from J, the gap between germline ends came to 9 bases. The CDR3 DNA is TGTGCCTGGAGTGTGGGGGGGGCCTATGGCTACACCTTC. It translates to CAWSVGGAYGYTF.

For the CDR3, the DNA is TGTGCCAGCAGTCGGCAAAGACTAGCTAACGGGGAGCTGTTTTTT. Protein: CASSRQRLANGELFF. The chain employs TRBV3-1 (or the pseudogene TRBV3-2) and TRBJ2-2; the match to TRBD2 covers 7 bases. Germline V lookup: CDR1 LGHDT, CDR2 YNNKEL (reference sequence). The CDR3 has 15 amino acids. Trimming cost V 6 bases and J 7 bases; bases outside gene matches: 11.

V gene TRBV12-5 combines with J gene TRBJ1-1; D not resolved. CDR3 length: 15 residues. Germline V gene data show CDR1 as LGHNT and CDR2 as FRNRAP. Trimming left V 7 bases short and J 1 base short, with 16 bases between. The CDR3 DNA follows: TGTGCTAGTGCTCCCTCCGGCACTAAGAACACTGAAGCTTTCTTT. Translated: CASAPSGTKNTEAFF.

This clone has just one count. Other DNA sequences from this sample encode an identical CDR3 as well. The CDR3 DNA sequence: TGTGCCAGCAGCCAAGGGACAGGGTCCTACGAGCAGTACTTC. Protein: CASSQGTGSYEQYF. The gene calls are TRBV3-1 (or the pseudogene TRBV3-2) and TRBJ2-7, with 8 bases matching TRBD1. CDR3 length equals 14 residues. Per the germline V gene, CDR1 is LGHDT and CDR2 is YNNKEL (reference sequence). Trimming removed 1 base from V and 1 base from J; junction bases left unmatched: 0.

The chain's CDR3 is CASSLAQREVQETQYF. The CDR3 bases are TGTGCCAGCAGCTTAGCTCAACGGGAGGTACAAGAGACCCAGTACTTC. The J gene is TRBJ2-5, the V gene TRBV7-9, with 7 nucleotides matching TRBD2. Germline CDR1 is SEHNR and CDR2 is FQNEAQ (reference sequence). This CDR3 has 16 residues. V trimming: 0 bases; J trimming: 2 bases; junction bases outside the gene matches: 6.

The chain links TRBV13 to TRBJ2-4; tentatively, D is TRBD2 (7 bases). Trimming took off 5 bases at V and 5 bases at J, with 22 bases between the two ends. Germline-derived CDR1 and CDR2 are PRHDT and FYEKMQ (reference sequence). The CDR3 sequence is 17 residues long. CDR3 loop: CASSPRSGTSEQNIQYF. As DNA, the CDR3 is TGTGCCAGCAGCCCCAGAAGCGGGACAAGCGAGCAAAACATTCAGTACTTC. The full variable domain, its missing parts supplied by reference TRBV13 and TRBJ2-4, is AAGVIQSPRHLIKEKRETATLKCYPIPRHDTVYWYQQGPGQDPQFLISFYEKMQSDKGSIPDRFSAQQFSDYHSELNMSSLELGDSALYFCASSPRSGTSEQNIQYFGAGTRLSVL.

V and J are TRBV6-5 and TRBJ2-7, with D possibly being TRBD1 (6 bases). The CDR3 is made up of 15 amino acids. The V gene lost 4 bases and the J gene lost 0 bases, with 13 bases spanning the gap. Germline CDR1 reads MNHEY; CDR2 reads SVGAGI. This CDR3 is CASSLSGQSSYEQYF. The CDR3 coding sequence is TGTGCCAGCAGTTTGTCAGGACAGAGCTCCTACGAGCAGTACTTC.

The rearrangement joins TRBV18 to TRBJ2-7; D gene unclear. CDR1 and CDR2 (germline): KGHSH, LQKENI. The CDR3 is 14 residues long. The V end was cut by 0 bases, the J end by 4 bases, with 10 bases between. CDR3 coding DNA: TGTGCCAGCTCACCACCCGGTATTCCGTACGAGCAGTACTTC. It yields the protein CASSPPGIPYEQYF.

The V call is TRBV2, the J call TRBJ1-2, with unresolved D. CDR3 size: 15 residues. Germline CDR1 SNHLY, CDR2 FYNNEI. Trimming shortened V by 0 bases and J by 0 bases, and 8 bases separated the two germline ends. Here the CDR3 reads CASSEAETANYGYTF. The CDR3 coding sequence is TGTGCCAGCAGTGAAGCGGAAACAGCTAACTATGGCTACACCTTC.

The V call is TRBV7-9, the J call TRBJ2-5; D not resolved. CDR1 and CDR2 (germline): SEHNR, FQNEAQ (reference sequence). V gave up 3 bases and J gave up 6 bases, with 8 bases separating them. The CDR3 consists of 12 residues. The CDR3 sequence is CASSLVDQTQYF. DNA of the CDR3: TGTGCCAGCAGCTTGGTAGATCAGACCCAGTACTTC.

The J gene is TRBJ1-2, the V gene TRBV6-5; D is unresolved. This CDR3 comprises 11 residues. The ends were cut back, 4 bases at V and 8 bases at J, with 8 bases in the middle. Germline V lookup: CDR1 MNHEY, CDR2 SVGAGI. In DNA form, the CDR3 reads TGTGCCAGCAGTTCCAGTTACGGCTACACCTTC. This gives the protein CASSSSYGYTF.

The chain combines TRBV6-4 with TRBJ2-3, with D possibly matching TRBD1 (6 bases). CDR3 length: 16 residues. Germline V gene sequence: CDR1 MRHNA, CDR2 SNTAGT. Deletions cut 0 bases from V and 1 base from J, with 11 bases between. The CDR3 protein is CASSDSPSGGTDTQYF. CDR3 sequence (DNA): TGTGCCAGCAGTGACTCCCCCTCAGGGGGCACAGATACGCAGTATTTT.

The chain has TRBV10-2 and TRBJ2-2, with 12 bases fitting TRBD2. Per germline, CDR1 WSHSY and CDR2 SAAADI. There are 19 residues in the CDR3. The ends lost 6 bases at V and 4 bases at J; junction bases unmatched: 15. The CDR3 DNA sequence: TGCGCCAGCAGAAGACTAGCGGGGGAAACCTTCGGCGGCACCGGGGAGCTGTTTTTT. This translates into CASRRLAGETFGGTGELFF.

The genes are TRBV6-5 and TRBJ2-7, with 8 bases matching TRBD1. The CDR3 sequence is 15 residues long. V was pared by 6 bases and J by 1 base, with 8 bases of the junction left unmatched. The V gene's germline CDR1 is MNHEY and CDR2 SVGAGI. The CDR3, as DNA: TGTGCCAGCAGGATGACAGGGGCAGGATCCTACGAGCAGTACTTC. Translation: CASRMTGAGSYEQYF.